The source of this TCR beta chain is a study of T cell responses to AZD1222 COVID-19 vaccine. The study's findings and limits: There were mostly white British donors and more females than males, and clonal diversity was possibly underestimated.

To note about this clone: Antigen specificity is unknown.

Clones were sequenced by immunoSEQ multiplex PCR, and TCRdb holds only the in-frame ones, with some missing. The repertoire has roughly 150,000 clones, about 91% of them found once; the top ten carry roughly 10%. Second-dose intervals near 4 or 12 weeks were combined. Trimming took off 2 bases at V and 2 bases at J, with 16 bases between the two ends. CDR1 and CDR2 (germline): SGHVS, FQNEAQ. CDR3 length equals 16 residues. The chain couples TRBV7-8 to TRBJ2-7; D is tentatively TRBD1 or TRBD2 (5 bases each). This sample comprised peripheral blood, obtained 28 days after the second AZD1222 dose. The TCR originated in an adult who received the AZD1222 COVID-19 vaccine. CDR3 nucleotide sequence: TGTGCCAGCAGCTTATACCCCCGAGGGGCCCCCTACGAGCAGTACTTC. Translated, it gives CASSLYPRGAPYEQYF. The full variable domain, with the rest looked up from reference TRBV7-8 and TRBJ2-7, is GAGVSQSPRYKVAKRGQDVALRCDPISGHVSLFWYQQALGQGPEFLTYFQNEAQLDKSGLPSDRFFAERPEGSVSTLKIQRTQQEDSAVYLCASSLYPRGAPYEQYFGPGTRLTVT.